This entry features one TCR beta chain sequence. The CDR3 consists of 15 residues. Germline lookup yields CDR1 ENHRY and CDR2 SYGVKD. The ends lost 3 bases at V and 3 bases at J; junction bases unmatched: 4. This specimen belongs to a study of shared clonotypes between healthy human individuals. Only in-frame clones appear in the TCRdb table, and some are missing; sequencing was by immunoSEQ multiplex PCR. The sample lists fewer than 650,000 clones; approximately 80% were seen once. The V gene is TRBV10-3, the J gene TRBJ2-1, with 8 bases that match TRBD2. The sequenced sample was PBMCs. The origin of this receptor is a woman between 40 and 50 years old in good health. Some clones in this sample may be carry-over from other donors' samples. For the CDR3, the DNA is TGTGCCATCAGTGATGGACTAGCAGGCTACAATGAGCAGTTCTTC. Amino acids: CAISDGLAGYNEQFF.